The clone carrying this TCR beta chain was counted between two and nine times. The target antigen is unknown. The data are from a study of T cells after yellow fever vaccination. About the research overall: Fractions of low cell number were prepared using SMART-Seq v4 Ultra Low Input. Broader study findings: By day 5 rather than day 15, the secondary response had peaked, though it was weaker. Most primary-vaccination clones recurred post-booster (just under 98% CD4, 88% CD8). A small proportion of clonotypes was detected in both the CD4 and CD8 compartments.

TCRdb reanalysed the 5' RACE reads using MiXCR and keeps one entry per CDR3 protein. This table holds about 300,000 distinct CDR3 sequences, around 6.8% found once. The length of the CDR3 is 19 residues. Unmatched junction bases numbered 14, after V lost 5 bases and J lost 2 bases. Per germline, CDR1 LGHNA and CDR2 YNFKEQ. Sequencing was performed on PBMCs, taken about 41 days after the first yellow fever vaccination. This TCR came from a young man who received the YFV17D yellow fever vaccine. The chain has TRBV4-2 and TRBJ1-4, with 10 bases aligning to TRBD1. The CDR3 DNA is TGTGCCAGCAGCAAACCCAGGGGACAGGGGTTGACGACTAATGAAAAACTGTTTTTT. This codes for CASSKPRGQGLTTNEKLFF.